A single sample is the source of the 8 T cell receptor beta chains below, sequenced in a study of regulatory T cells in long-lasting Graves disease. Construction of TCR beta libraries relied on iRepertoire HTBI primers and on Arm-PCR targeting CDR3 regions. MiXCR, run by TCRdb on the multiplex PCR reads, gives a single entry per CDR3 protein. Of under 300,000 distinct CDR3 sequences listed, 15% to 20% are singletons. As to time point: newly diagnosed GD, antithyroid drugs for less than 3 months. Generation of the TCR library employed RNA extracted from PBMCs. Material: peripheral blood mononuclear cells (PBMCs), obtained at new diagnosis, from a patient treated with antithyroid drugs. Receptors originate from a female donor with Graves disease.

In this sample, this clonotype turned up many times. The chain carries TRBV20-1 and TRBJ2-1, with TRBD1 matching 7 bases. This CDR3 is built from 14 residues. V lost 5 bases, J lost 5 bases, and 9 bases stayed unmatched. Germline CDR1 is DFQATT and CDR2 is SNEGSKA (reference sequence). CDR3 sequence (DNA): TGCAGTGCTCCCAATGCCGGGACAGACAATGAGCAGTTCTTC. It is translated as CSAPNAGTDNEQFF.

In DNA form, the CDR3 reads TGTGCCAGCAGCCAACTCACCGGGGAGCTGTTTTTT. It specifies CASSQLTGELFF. This chain joins TRBV4-2 and TRBJ2-2; no clear D gene. Germline CDR1 is LGHNA and CDR2 is YNFKEQ. This CDR3 comprises 12 residues. Trimming took 2 bases from V and 4 from J, leaving 2 bases between them.

This clonotype was recorded once. A much more abundant neighbour one base away suggests this may be a read error. Likely a read error: the CDR3 ends without its conserved phenylalanine or tryptophan. The V and J genes are TRBV6-1 and TRBJ2-7; a weak D match, TRBD1 (6 bases). V was clipped by 7 bases and J by 0 bases, with 16 bases between them. Germline V lookup: CDR1 MNHNS, CDR2 SASEGT. This CDR3 is built from 15 residues. This chain's CDR3 is CASTRGQWGSYEQYL. For the CDR3, the DNA is TGTGCCAGCACCCGCGGACAGTGGGGCTCCTACGAGCAGTACCTC.

This clonotype came up many times. J is TRBJ2-1 and V is TRBV20-1; 7 nucleotides match TRBD2. The CDR3 totals 12 residues. The germline V gene has CDR1 DFQATT and CDR2 SNEGSKA (reference sequence). Losses at the gene ends were 3 bases for V and 10 bases for J; bases not matched to a gene: 6. The CDR3 nucleotides read TGCAGTGCTAGGACACTAGCGCGGGAGCAGTTCTTC. Translated, it gives CSARTLAREQFF.

This clonotype occurred many times. CDR3 loop: CASSEATAADGYTF. The CDR3 DNA reads as TGTGCCAGCAGTGAAGCGACTGCCGCAGATGGCTACACCTTC. This chain uses TRBV6-1 with TRBJ1-2; no definite D call. Germline assignment: CDR1 MNHNS and CDR2 SASEGT. The CDR3 consists of 14 residues. V was pared by 0 bases and J by 6 bases, with 11 bases between.

This clonotype has at least ten counts. CDR3 sequence (DNA): TGTGCCAGCAGTTATAGCGGACAAGAGACCCAGTACTTC. Translated: CASSYSGQETQYF. This chain links TRBV27 with TRBJ2-5, with a possible D match to TRBD2 (6 bases). V was pared by 4 bases and J by 2 bases, with 8 bases between. This CDR3 comprises 13 residues. Germline CDR1 is MNHEY and CDR2 is SMNVEV (reference sequence).

The table lists this clonotype with many counts. The CDR3 protein is CASSAAGGSTGELFF. For the CDR3, the DNA is TGTGCCAGCAGCGCCGCGGGAGGGAGCACCGGGGAGCTGTTTTTT. V gene TRBV7-3 combines with J gene TRBJ2-2, with 9 nucleotides matching TRBD2. Trimming at V came to 5 bases and at J to 4 bases, leaving 5 bases not matched to a gene. In germline, CDR1 is SGHTA, CDR2 FQGTGA. The CDR3 totals 15 residues.

This clonotype was found a few times. A read error is possible here, since a much larger clone lies one base away. The CDR3 here is CASRGMATSGSYDAQYF. The CDR3 DNA sequence: TGTGCCAGCAGGGGGATGGCTACTAGCGGGAGCTACGATGCGCAGTATTTT. V usage is TRBV12-3 or TRBV12-4 and J usage is TRBJ2-3, with 11 bases fitting TRBD2. The CDR3 is 17 amino acids. J gave up 10 bases and V 6 bases, and 18 bases lay outside the gene matches.